This T cell receptor (beta chain) is drawn from a study of shared clonotypes between healthy human individuals. Overall study context: Aged 18 to 49, the donors were a couple of women and three men. Study outcomes and limitations: Limitation of the genetic and exposure-history diversity represented came from the few donors.

Note on this clone: Antigen specificity is unknown.

Execution of the assay was at deep level. Profiling relied on immunoSEQ multiplex PCR, and the TCRdb table lists in-frame clones only, not all of them. The table records fewer than 550,000 clones, over 75% of them present only once. CDR3 length: 13 amino acids. V was trimmed by 4 bases and J by 8 bases, leaving 14 bases between them. Germline values: CDR1 SGHTA, CDR2 FQGTGA. The chain links TRBV7-3 to TRBJ1-2; maybe TRBD1 (5 bases). The receptor was derived from a woman between 35 and 50 years old in good health. Some clones in this sample may be carry-over from other donors' samples. The sample taken for sequencing was PBMCs. CDR3 residues: CASSSRDGRGYTF. The CDR3 nucleotides are TGTGCCAGCAGCTCCCGGGACGGCAGAGGCTACACCTTC.